One sample yielded the 2 T cell receptor beta chains listed below, sequenced in a study of blood T cell repertoires in COVID-19. Clones were sequenced by immunoSEQ multiplex PCR, and TCRdb holds only the in-frame ones, with some missing. The sample lists tens of thousands of clones, 85% to 90% seen once, with around 4.9% in the top ten. Source material: peripheral blood. The receptors originated from a woman in her 50s with active COVID-19.

This chain joins TRBV7-6 and TRBJ2-1; the match to TRBD2 covers 9 bases. V trimming: 0 bases; J trimming: 1 base; junction bases outside the gene matches: 4. CDR1 SGHVS and CDR2 FNYEAQ come from the germline V gene. This CDR3 has 17 residues. The CDR3: CASSLAPAGGSYNEQFF. The CDR3 coding sequence is TGTGCCAGCAGCTTAGCGCCGGCGGGGGGGTCCTACAATGAGCAGTTCTTC.

The chain links TRBV30 to TRBJ1-1; D unclear. From germline, CDR1 is GTSNPN and CDR2 SVGIG (reference sequence). V dropped 3 bases and J dropped 5 bases, with 16 bases sitting between them. The CDR3 is 14 amino acids. The CDR3 region is CAWSSMRARTEAFF. CDR3 DNA: TGTGCCTGGAGCAGTATGAGGGCGCGAACTGAAGCTTTCTTT.